This T cell receptor (beta chain) was obtained from a study of blood T cell repertoires in COVID-19. About the research overall: The United States, Italy and Spain provided the acute and convalescent COVID-19 samples. From T cells, B-cell-depleted T cells, or PBMCs came the material, which was cDNA or gDNA.

This clone came up a few times. Original analysis: Reference gene primer amplification gave estimated nucleated cell counts. This table comes from immunoSEQ multiplex PCR, and its TCRdb copy is limited to in-frame clones, with some not included. V and J calls and clone size come straight from that table; D and trimming were deduced from the DNA. The repertoire holds some 140,000 clones, with around three quarters as singletons. This TCR was recovered from a man in his fifties or sixties with acute or convalescent COVID-19. Sequenced input: peripheral blood.

The CDR3 DNA reads TGTGCCAGCAGCCCAGACGCGAGAAACACCATATATTTT. It encodes CASSPDARNTIYF. This chain links TRBV3-1 (or the pseudogene TRBV3-2) with TRBJ1-3, with D uncertain. Germline-derived CDR1 and CDR2 are LGHDT and YNNKEL (reference sequence). The CDR3 loop spans 13 amino acids. Trimming removed 4 bases from V and 5 bases from J, with 9 bases in between.